This T cell receptor (beta chain) was captured in a study of T cell responses to AZD1222 COVID-19 vaccine. The wider study: Second-dose timings of about 4 or about 12 weeks were pooled.

The protocol was immunoSEQ multiplex PCR, while the TCRdb copy is restricted to in-frame clones and leaves out a portion. The sample lists about 160,000 clones, about nine tenths seen once, with approximately 2% in the top ten. With respect to this clone: Its antigen is unidentified.

Study outcomes and limitations: Only five or six AZD1222 recipients were seropositive at baseline.

Germline loops: CDR1 SEHNR, CDR2 FQNEAQ (reference sequence). The ends lost 3 bases at V and 0 bases at J; junction bases unmatched: 5. This CDR3 spans 16 amino acids. This TCR was sampled from an adult in good health. The sequenced sample was peripheral blood, obtained on day 0 of AZD1222 vaccination. This rearrangement joins TRBV7-9 to TRBJ1-2, with TRBD1 identical over 9 bases. The CDR3 DNA follows: TGTGCCAGCAGCTTCAACCGGGACAGGGCTAACTATGGCTACACCTTC. Protein product: CASSFNRDRANYGYTF.